Reported below is one T cell receptor (beta chain). With 2 bases clipped from V and 3 bases from J, the junction kept 0 bases outside the gene matches. The CDR3 totals 13 residues. In germline, CDR1 is SGHTA, CDR2 FQGNSA. This sample is drawn from a study of blood T cell repertoires in COVID-19. At the level of the study: Samples came from the United States, Italy and Spain, spanning acute and convalescent COVID-19. T cells, B-cell-depleted T cells, or PBMCs supplied cDNA or gDNA.

As originally analysed: Amplification of reference gene primers provided the estimated nucleated cell counts. Profiled with immunoSEQ multiplex PCR; TCRdb holds only in-frame clones, not every one. D and trimming come from the DNA, and the V and J calls and clone size come from that table. The sample has roughly 150,000 clones; about nine tenths are singletons. This TCR was recovered from a woman in her seventies with acute or convalescent COVID-19. The rearrangement links TRBV7-2 to TRBJ2-7, with 8 positions matching TRBD1. Sequenced input: peripheral blood. In DNA form, the CDR3 reads TGTGCCAGCAGCTTAACAGGGGGCTACGAGCAGTACTTC. It codes for CASSLTGGYEQYF. The full variable domain, with the rest looked up from reference TRBV7-2 and TRBJ2-7, is GAGVSQSPSNKVTEKGKDVELRCDPISGHTALYWYRQSLGQGLEFLIYFQGNSAPDKSGLPSDRFSAERTGGSVSTLTIQRTQQEDSAVYLCASSLTGGYEQYFGPGTRLTVT.